The 10 T cell receptor beta chains below all came from one sample that was sequenced in a study of T cells in Graves' hyperthyroidism and ophthalmopathy. Template material for amplifying TCR beta CDR3 regions consisted of RNA transcripts. The HTBI primer set served for first-round RT-PCR of the TCR CDR3. TCRdb passed the multiplex PCR reads through MiXCR, listing each CDR3 protein once. Of about 520,000 distinct CDR3 sequences listed, approximately 24% are singletons. The source material was blood. The source is a woman younger than 45 with Graves' ophthalmopathy.

This clonotype occurred many times. The V gene is TRBV7-9, the J gene TRBJ1-1; TRBD1 is a possible D gene (6 bases). V was clipped by 5 bases and J by 5 bases, with 15 bases between them. Germline CDR1 reads SEHNR; CDR2 reads FQNEAQ (reference sequence). This CDR3 has 14 residues. The CDR3 is CASSPSGGGTEAFF. The CDR3 DNA reads as TGTGCCAGCAGCCCATCCGGAGGGGGGACTGAAGCTTTCTTT.

This clonotype was seen many times. The chain links TRBV20-1 to TRBJ1-1; D unresolved. Germline loops: CDR1 DFQATT, CDR2 SNEGSKA (reference sequence). The CDR3 has 11 residues. V was clipped by 3 bases and J by 6 bases, with 8 bases between them. The CDR3 coding sequence is TGCAGTGCTAGTGGTTTGGCTGAAGCTTTCTTT. This translates into CSASGLAEAFF.

V usage is TRBV15 and J usage is TRBJ1-2; no reliable D call. V was clipped by 0 bases and J by 4 bases, with 9 bases between them. Germline V CDR1 and CDR2: LNHNV, YYDKDF (reference sequence). The CDR3 runs to 14 residues. CDR3 DNA sequence: TGTGCCACCAGCAGAGATGGACGGATCTATGGCTACACCTTC. Protein sequence: CATSRDGRIYGYTF.

This clonotype was seen at least ten times. This chain connects TRBV5-1 to TRBJ2-7; no clear D. The CDR3 loop spans 13 amino acids. In germline, CDR1 is SGHRS, CDR2 YFSETQ. The V end lost 2 bases, the J end lost 4 bases, and 10 bases lay between the germline ends. The DNA of the CDR3 is TGCGCCAGCAGCTTCACCCGGACGTACGAGCAGTACTTC. It specifies CASSFTRTYEQYF.

V gene TRBV20-1 combines with J gene TRBJ1-3; perhaps TRBD1 as D (5 bases). Looked up from germline, CDR1 is DFQATT and CDR2 is SNEGSKA (reference sequence). V lost 6 bases and J lost 1, with 13 bases in between. The CDR3 sequence is 14 residues long. In nucleotides, the CDR3 is TGCAGTGCCCCGGACATCTTATCTGGAAACACCATATATTTT. This sequence encodes CSAPDILSGNTIYF.

The chain couples TRBV30 to TRBJ1-2, with a possible D match to TRBD1 (5 bases). Per the germline V gene, CDR1 is GTSNPN and CDR2 is SVGIG (reference sequence). The germline V and J ends were trimmed by 3 bases and 1 base, with 15 bases remaining between them. There are 15 residues in the CDR3. CDR3 sequence: CAWRSVQDFNYGYTF. In nucleotides, the CDR3 is TGTGCCTGGAGAAGCGTACAGGATTTTAACTATGGCTACACCTTC.

This clonotype was picked up many times. This chain links TRBV20-1 with TRBJ1-5; unclear D gene. Germline CDR1 reads DFQATT; CDR2 reads SNEGSKA (reference sequence). The V end lost 1 base, the J end lost 4 bases, and 11 bases lay between the germline ends. CDR3 length: 14 residues. Here the CDR3 DNA reads TGCAGTGCTAGAGCCACAGTAACTAATCAGCCCCAGCATTTT. Translating it yields CSARATVTNQPQHF.

The J gene is TRBJ1-2, the V gene TRBV6-1, with unresolved D. Germline values: CDR1 MNHNS, CDR2 SASEGT. The CDR3 runs 13 residues. With 3 bases removed from V and 8 bases from J, the gap between germline ends came to 13 bases. The CDR3 DNA sequence: TGTGCCAGCAGTGAGACCCATACAGTAGGCTACACCTTC. It specifies CASSETHTVGYTF.

This clonotype was detected ten times or more. The rearrangement uses TRBV7-2 and TRBJ2-5, with 7 bases that match TRBD1. This CDR3 region has 14 residues. V lost 5 bases, J lost 2 bases, and 5 bases stayed unmatched. Germline assignment: CDR1 SGHTA and CDR2 FQGNSA. This CDR3 reads CASSDRDSQETQYF. The CDR3, as DNA: TGTGCCAGCAGCGACCGGGACAGTCAAGAGACCCAGTACTTC. The full variable domain, rest sourced from reference TRBV7-2 and TRBJ2-5, is GAGVSQSPSNKVTEKGKDVELRCDPISGHTALYWYRQSLGQGLEFLIYFQGNSAPDKSGLPSDRFSAERTGGSVSTLTIQRTQQEDSAVYLCASSDRDSQETQYFGPGTRLLVL.

Ten or more counts support this clonotype. V is TRBV12-3 or TRBV12-4 and J is TRBJ1-2; 7 bases align to TRBD1. V dropped 4 bases and J dropped 5; count of bases not matched to a gene: 4. CDR3 length: 13 residues. The chain's CDR3 is CASSSTGAYGYTF. The DNA of the CDR3 is TGTGCCAGCAGTTCCACAGGGGCGTATGGCTACACCTTC.